The 31 T cell receptor beta chains presented below share a single source sample, sequenced in a study of CD8+ T cells in alopecia areata (dated by TCRdb to the late 2010s). This specimen's time point label, per the study, means: 24 weeks on oral tofacitinib. The treatment or condition label, read with the paper, signifies: oral pan-JAK inhibitor, 5-10 mg twice daily. Libraries were constructed by the immunoSEQ multiplex PCR assay. RNA was extracted from all samples and reverse transcribed into cDNA, which served as template for TCR sequencing. TCRdb retrieved this table from immuneACCESS and kept in-frame rearrangements only. Not all clones are present; in checked studies, unresolved V genes account for under half, and no reason is known for the remainder. This sample lists some 180,000 clones; approximately 55% were detected once. The ten top clones hold 10% to 11% of the sample. The sequences come from CD8+ T cells sorted from blood, collected at week 24, from a patient treated with tofacitinib. The receptors come from a human donor with alopecia areata.

This clone was seen only a few times. The chain has TRBV4-3 and TRBJ2-3; D remains unclear. The germline V and J ends were trimmed by 0 bases and 2 bases, with 9 bases remaining between them. The germline V gene encodes CDR1 LGHNA and CDR2 YSLEER. The CDR3 is made up of 15 amino acids. The chain's CDR3 is CASSQDARTTDTQYF. DNA of the CDR3: TGCGCCAGCAGCCAAGATGCTAGAACCACAGATACGCAGTATTTT.

The chain uses TRBV6-6 and TRBJ1-2, with D possibly matching TRBD1 (5 bases). Germline V CDR1 and CDR2: MNHNY, SVGAGI (reference sequence). The CDR3 is 14 residues long. Trimming stripped 2 bases from V and 4 bases from J, with 11 bases between. The CDR3 spells CASSYLQAPYGYTF. In DNA form, the CDR3 reads TGTGCCAGCAGTTACCTACAGGCTCCCTATGGCTACACCTTC.

This sequence joins TRBV6-1 and TRBJ2-5; weak D call: TRBD2 (5 bases). The ends were cut back, 5 bases at V and 5 bases at J, with 12 bases in the middle. Per the germline V gene, CDR1 is MNHNS and CDR2 is SASEGT. CDR3 size: 13 residues. The CDR3 region has the DNA TGTGCCAGCAGTAGGTCGAGAGGGGAGACCCAGTACTTC. This gives the protein CASSRSRGETQYF.

The CDR3: CAWSMDSYNQPQHF. In nucleotides, the CDR3 is TGTGCCTGGAGTATGGACAGCTACAATCAGCCCCAGCATTTT. This chain links TRBV30 with TRBJ1-5; D possibly corresponds to TRBD1 (6 bases). From germline, CDR1 is GTSNPN and CDR2 SVGIG (reference sequence). This CDR3 spans 14 amino acids. The germline V and J ends were trimmed by 2 bases and 3 bases, with 11 bases remaining between them.

V and J are TRBV7-9 and TRBJ2-5; the D gene is possibly TRBD1 (5 bases). With the DNA end fitting TRBJ2-7 better, the J assignment may be wrong. The CDR3 sequence is 14 residues long. Germline V gene data show CDR1 as SEHNR and CDR2 as FQNEAQ (reference sequence). The CDR3 loop reads CASSPQDTPYEQYF. Written as DNA, the CDR3 is TGTGCCAGCAGCCCCCAGGACACCCCCTACGAGCAGTACTTC.

The chain recombines TRBV5-6 with TRBJ2-1; possible D gene TRBD1, 6 bases. Germline CDR1 and CDR2: SGHDT and YYEEEE. The CDR3 has 16 amino acids. Trimming pared 0 bases from V and 8 bases from J, leaving 18 bases between. The CDR3 here is CASSLGHTGNHHEQFF. In DNA form, the CDR3 reads TGTGCCAGCAGCTTGGGCCATACAGGGAATCACCATGAGCAGTTCTTC.

This chain links TRBV19 with TRBJ1-1; the D gene is possibly TRBD1 (5 bases). V was cut by 3 bases and J by 4 bases, with 12 bases left in between. CDR1 and CDR2 from the germline V gene are LNHDA and SQIVND (reference sequence). This CDR3 has 14 amino acids. CDR3 DNA sequence: TGTGCCAGTAGTATGCAGGGCTACTCCACTGAAGCTTTCTTT. Encoded protein: CASSMQGYSTEAFF.

The chain is built from TRBV19 and TRBJ2-7; 7 positions match TRBD1. CDR1 is LNHDA, CDR2 SQIVND, per germline (reference sequence). Trimming removed 6 bases from V and 3 bases from J; junction bases left unmatched: 5. CDR3 length: 13 residues. CDR3 loop: CASRETGDYEQYF. CDR3 coding DNA: TGTGCCAGTAGGGAAACAGGGGACTACGAGCAGTACTTC.

V usage is TRBV29-1 and J usage is TRBJ1-1; D remains ambiguous. The CDR3 has 9 amino acids. CDR1 SQVTM and CDR2 ANQGSEA come from the germline V gene. The CDR3 reads CTGGPEAFF. DNA for the CDR3: TGCACCGGCGGTCCTGAAGCTTTCTTT. Supplemented by reference TRBV29-1 and TRBJ1-1, the full variable domain reads SAVISQKPSRDICQRGTSLTIQCQVDSQVTMMFWYRQQPGQSLTLIATANQGSEATYESGFVIDKFPISRPNLTFSTLTVSNMSPEDSSIYLCTGGPEAFFGQGTRLTVV.

The chain uses TRBV18 and TRBJ2-7, with D tentatively TRBD2 (6 bases). This CDR3 region has 16 residues. Trimming removed 2 bases at V and 0 bases at J, with 14 bases between. The V gene's germline CDR1 is KGHSH and CDR2 LQKENI. The CDR3 DNA sequence: TGTGCCAGCTCACCAAGTGCAGGGAGGAGCTCCTACGAGCAGTACTTC. This translates into CASSPSAGRSSYEQYF.

The chain combines TRBV10-3 with TRBJ2-6; D gene unclear. The CDR3 has 18 residues. The V end was cut by 6 bases, the J end by 0 bases, with 18 bases between. From germline, CDR1 is ENHRY and CDR2 SYGVKD. The CDR3 sequence: CAISQPTPTSSGANVLTF. The CDR3, as DNA: TGTGCCATCAGCCAACCGACACCTACGAGCTCTGGGGCCAACGTCCTGACTTTC.

The rearrangement links TRBV29-1 to TRBJ1-2; a possible D gene is TRBD1 (5 bases). CDR3 length equals 15 residues. V was cut by 5 bases and J by 2 bases, with 18 bases left in between. Germline V CDR1 and CDR2: SQVTM, ANQGSEA. The CDR3 region has the DNA TGCAGCGTTACCGACAGCTCCAAGGAGAACTATGGCTACACCTTC. Translating gives CSVTDSSKENYGYTF.

The chain couples TRBV4-3 to TRBJ2-2; possibly TRBD2 for D (6 bases). The V gene's germline CDR1 is LGHNA and CDR2 YSLEER. CDR3 length: 13 amino acids. The germline V and J ends were trimmed by 4 bases and 7 bases, with 10 bases remaining between them. The CDR3 reads CASSPGLFGELFF. The CDR3 coding sequence is TGCGCCAGCAGCCCGGGACTTTTCGGGGAGCTGTTTTTT.

This clone was seen more than once but under ten times. This chain joins TRBV4-3 and TRBJ1-1; a possible D gene is TRBD1 (6 bases). The CDR3 has 17 amino acids. Between the trimmed V and J ends, which lost 0 bases and 4 bases, there was a span of 18 bases. Looked up from germline, CDR1 is LGHNA and CDR2 is YSLEER. In DNA form, the CDR3 reads TGCGCCAGCAGCCAAGATCGAGCAGGGGCTGGGGGCACTGAAGCTTTCTTT. Translated: CASSQDRAGAGGTEAFF.

This clone was counted only a few times. The V call is TRBV19, the J call TRBJ1-1, with TRBD1 matching over 9 bases. V lost 10 bases and J lost 6; bases outside the gene matches: 3. The CDR3 is 11 residues long. Germline CDR1 is LNHDA and CDR2 is SQIVND (reference sequence). The CDR3 reads CATRTGAEAFF. CDR3 sequence (DNA): TGTGCCACCAGGACAGGGGCTGAAGCTTTCTTT.

The chain uses TRBV30 and TRBJ1-6; the D gene is possibly TRBD1 (5 bases). Germline-derived CDR1 and CDR2 are GTSNPN and SVGIG (reference sequence). This CDR3 has 16 amino acids. V was cut by 1 base and J by 8 bases, with 18 bases left in between. The CDR3 DNA is TGTGCCTGGAGTGCCCTGGGGACCGAGCGAGATTCACCCCTCCACTTT. This codes for CAWSALGTERDSPLHF. The full variable domain, its missing parts supplied by reference TRBV30 and TRBJ1-6, is SQTIHQWPATLVQPVGSPLSLECTVEGTSNPNLYWYRQAAGRGLQLLFYSVGIGQISSEVPQNLSASRPQDRQFILSSKKLLLSDSGFYLCAWSALGTERDSPLHFGNGTRLTVT.

The V gene is TRBV9, the J gene TRBJ1-2; a possible D gene is TRBD1 (6 bases). The CDR3 is made up of 15 amino acids. Trimming took 4 bases from V and 4 from J, leaving 17 bases between them. The germline V gene encodes CDR1 SGDLS and CDR2 YYNGEE. Here the CDR3 DNA reads TGTGCCAGCAGCTCGAGAGGGGGGGAAGGCTATGGCTACACCTTC. Amino acids: CASSSRGGEGYGYTF.

The chain combines TRBV19 with TRBJ2-3; maybe TRBD2 (5 bases). Trimming stripped 3 bases from V and 5 bases from J, with 6 bases between. Germline V lookup: CDR1 LNHDA, CDR2 SQIVND (reference sequence). The CDR3 spans 12 residues. The CDR3 region is CASSIEGDTQYF. Written as DNA, the CDR3 is TGTGCCAGTAGTATTGAGGGAGATACGCAGTATTTT. Looking up the rest from reference TRBV19 and TRBJ2-3 gives the full variable domain: DGGITQSPKYLFRKEGQNVTLSCEQNLNHDAMYWYRQDPGQGLRLIYYSQIVNDFQKGDIAEGYSVSREKKESFPLTVTSAQKNPTAFYLCASSIEGDTQYFGPGTRLTVL.

This clone appeared many times. V usage is TRBV7-6 and J usage is TRBJ2-7; no clear D. The CDR3 spans 12 residues. Germline V gene lookup returns CDR1 SGHVS and CDR2 FNYEAQ. V dropped 1 base and J dropped 5 bases, with 6 bases sitting between them. The CDR3 sequence: CASSLGDNEQYF. The CDR3 DNA is TGTGCCAGCAGCTTAGGGGATAACGAGCAGTACTTC.

The rearrangement joins TRBV9 to TRBJ2-1; tentatively, D is TRBD2 (5 bases). This CDR3 comprises 16 residues. V was cut by 7 bases and J by 3 bases, with 20 bases left in between. Germline lookup yields CDR1 SGDLS and CDR2 YYNGEE. For the CDR3, the DNA is TGTGCCAGCTCCCCCCGAGAGGGCGGAAACTACAATGAGCAGTTCTTC. Protein product: CASSPREGGNYNEQFF.

In its sample, this clone was seen a few times. CDR3 amino acids: CASRLAGSGNIQYF. The CDR3 DNA is TGTGCCAGCAGACTAGCGGGGTCGGGGAACATTCAGTACTTC. This chain joins TRBV27 and TRBJ2-4; 10 positions agree with TRBD2. This CDR3 contains 14 residues. CDR1 and CDR2 (germline): MNHEY, SMNVEV (reference sequence). The V gene end was trimmed by 6 bases and the J gene end by 7 bases; junction bases not matched to a gene: 6.

The rearrangement links TRBV9 to TRBJ2-3; no definite D call. The germline V gene has CDR1 SGDLS and CDR2 YYNGEE. Trimming removed 0 bases from V and 5 bases from J, with 10 bases in between. This CDR3 has 14 residues. Written as DNA, the CDR3 is TGTGCCAGCAGCGTAGACGGCCGTGTAGATACGCAGTATTTT. Translated, it gives CASSVDGRVDTQYF.

V usage is TRBV4-3 and J usage is TRBJ1-1; TRBD1 matches 8 bases. The junction had 4 bases not matched to a gene; V was cut back by 4 bases and J by 6 bases. Germline V gene data show CDR1 as LGHNA and CDR2 as YSLEER. This CDR3 has 13 amino acids. The DNA of the CDR3 is TGCGCCAGCAGCCTGGACAGGGAGGCTGAAGCTTTCTTT. Protein: CASSLDREAEAFF.

The chain links TRBV15 to TRBJ1-5; tentative D call: TRBD1 (6 bases). The CDR3 length is 13 residues. Germline-derived CDR1 and CDR2 are LNHNV and YYDKDF (reference sequence). Trimming shortened V by 9 bases and J by 3 bases, and 12 bases separated the two germline ends. Here the CDR3 DNA reads TGTGCCACGGGACATTTGTCCAATCAGCCCCAGCATTTT. Protein: CATGHLSNQPQHF.

This clone was detected a few times. The V and J genes are TRBV29-1 and TRBJ2-7; D not certain. CDR3 size: 12 residues. The V gene's germline CDR1 is SQVTM and CDR2 ANQGSEA. Between the trimmed V and J ends, which lost 3 bases and 7 bases, there was a span of 13 bases. The CDR3 sequence is CSVEDRVYEQYF. The CDR3 DNA is TGCAGCGTTGAGGATAGGGTATATGAGCAGTACTTC.

This sequence joins TRBV19 and TRBJ1-2; 8 bases line up with TRBD1. Germline values: CDR1 LNHDA, CDR2 SQIVND (reference sequence). The CDR3 runs to 16 residues. Trimming took 3 bases from V and 3 from J; bases not matched to a gene: 9. CDR3 nucleotide sequence: TGTGCCAGTAGTATCAGGACGGGACAGGACGACTATGGCTACACCTTC. Amino acids: CASSIRTGQDDYGYTF.

The chain recombines TRBV30 with TRBJ1-5; D is possibly TRBD1 (6 bases). V gave up 2 bases and J gave up 1 base, with 15 bases separating them. Per the germline V gene, CDR1 is GTSNPN and CDR2 is SVGIG (reference sequence). The CDR3 sequence is 16 residues long. CDR3 nucleotides: TGTGCCTGGAGTACAGGGAGGTTGAGGAGCAATCAGCCCCAGCATTTT. Its protein is CAWSTGRLRSNQPQHF.

This chain joins TRBV27 and TRBJ2-2, with 8 bases lining up with TRBD2. From germline, CDR1 is MNHEY and CDR2 SMNVEV (reference sequence). This CDR3 spans 15 amino acids. Trimming took 5 bases from V and 7 from J; bases not matched to a gene: 9. The CDR3 DNA follows: TGTGCCAGCAGTCCAAACCCGGGAGGGAGCGGGGAGCTGTTTTTT. This encodes CASSPNPGGSGELFF.

The rearrangement joins TRBV7-6 to TRBJ1-1; no definite D call. The germline CDR1 and CDR2 sequences are SGHVS and FNYEAQ. The CDR3 has 15 residues. Trimming pared 1 base from V and 1 base from J, leaving 10 bases between. The CDR3: CASSLGREGNTEAFF. CDR3 sequence (DNA): TGTGCCAGCAGCTTAGGACGGGAGGGGAACACTGAAGCTTTCTTT.

The CDR3 sequence: CASSQTARREGYTF. As DNA, the CDR3 is TGTGCCAGCAGCCAGACAGCCCGGCGGGAGGGCTACACCTTC. J is TRBJ1-2 and V is TRBV11-2, with TRBD1 as a possible D gene (5 bases). With 5 bases removed from V and 8 bases from J, the gap between germline ends came to 18 bases. Germline V lookup: CDR1 SGHAT, CDR2 FQNNGV. The CDR3 contains 14 residues. The full variable domain, with the rest looked up from reference TRBV11-2 and TRBJ1-2, is EAGVAQSPRYKIIEKRQSVAFWCNPISGHATLYWYQQILGQGPKLLIQFQNNGVVDDSQLPKDRFSAERLKGVDSTLKIQPAKLEDSAVYLCASSQTARREGYTFGSGTRLTVV.

The CDR3 reads CASSLWAGANQPQHF. CDR3 DNA: TGTGCCAGCAGCCTTTGGGCAGGGGCAAATCAGCCCCAGCATTTT. The rearrangement joins TRBV11-2 to TRBJ1-5; D might be TRBD1 (6 bases). The CDR3 has 15 amino acids. The germline gives CDR1 SGHAT, CDR2 FQNNGV. Trimming left V 5 bases short and J 4 bases short, with 15 bases between.